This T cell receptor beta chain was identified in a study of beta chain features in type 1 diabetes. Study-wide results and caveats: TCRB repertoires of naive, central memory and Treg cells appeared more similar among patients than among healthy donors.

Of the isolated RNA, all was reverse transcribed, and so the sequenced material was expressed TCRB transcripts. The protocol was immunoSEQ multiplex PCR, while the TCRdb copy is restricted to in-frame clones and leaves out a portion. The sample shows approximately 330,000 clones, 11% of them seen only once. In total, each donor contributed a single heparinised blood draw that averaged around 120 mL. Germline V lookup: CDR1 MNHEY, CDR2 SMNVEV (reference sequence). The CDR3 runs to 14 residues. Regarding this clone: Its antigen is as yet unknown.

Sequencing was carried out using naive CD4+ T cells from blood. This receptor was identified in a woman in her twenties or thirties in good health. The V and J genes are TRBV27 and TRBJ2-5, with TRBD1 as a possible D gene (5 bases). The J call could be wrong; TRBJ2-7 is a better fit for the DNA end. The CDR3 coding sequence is TGTGCCAGCAGTTACGAACGGAAGGGGTACGAGCAGTACTTC. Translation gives CASSYERKGYEQYF.